This entry lists 6 T cell receptor beta chains sequenced from one sample in a study of cytomegalovirus exposure and HLA in healthy donors (dated by TCRdb to the late 2010s). Preparation of the library involved the immunoSEQ multiplex PCR assay. A mixture of 60 forward primers for TCR Vbeta segments and 13 reverse primers for TCR Jbeta segments was used in the multiplex PCR. The table was pulled from immuneACCESS by TCRdb, which kept in-frame rearrangements only. Such tables lose some clones; where checked, under half of the loss comes from unresolved V genes, and the rest has no known cause. Counted in this sample were around 130,000 clones; 81% of them appeared once. Of the sample, 1.5% to 2% falls within the top ten clones. Sequencing input: PBMCs. The source of these receptors is a man aged 35-49 years in good health and CMV-seronegative.

The rearrangement joins TRBV2 to TRBJ2-1; possible D gene TRBD1, 5 bases. This CDR3 has 15 residues. V gave up 7 bases and J gave up 6 bases, with 19 bases separating them. Germline CDR1 SNHLY, CDR2 FYNNEI. This CDR3 is CASKSVRVVVNEQFF. The DNA of the CDR3 is TGTGCCAGCAAGAGCGTCAGGGTGGTGGTCAATGAGCAGTTCTTC. Full variable domain (missing parts from reference TRBV2 and TRBJ2-1): EPEVTQTPSHQVTQMGQEVILRCVPISNHLYFYWYRQILGQKVEFLVSFYNNEISEKSEIFDDQFSVERPDGSNFTLKIRSTKLEDSAMYFCASKSVRVVVNEQFFGPGTRLTVL.

The chain carries TRBV4-3 and TRBJ1-2; weak D call: TRBD1 (6 bases). Trimming removed 0 bases from V and 4 bases from J, with 12 bases in between. Looked up from germline, CDR1 is LGHNA and CDR2 is YSLEER. The length of the CDR3 is 15 residues. Written as DNA, the CDR3 is TGCGCCAGCAGCCAAGATACCCAGGGGCCCTATGGCTACACCTTC. Translating gives CASSQDTQGPYGYTF.

The gene calls are TRBV7-2 and TRBJ2-1, with 7 positions matching TRBD2. The germline V gene has CDR1 SGHTA and CDR2 FQGNSA. Trimming cost V 5 bases and J 5 bases; bases outside gene matches: 9. The CDR3 contains 15 residues. In DNA, the CDR3 is TGTGCCAGCAGCCCAGCGGTGGGAGGGAACAATGAGCAGTTCTTC. Translated: CASSPAVGGNNEQFF.

The V and J genes are TRBV11-2 and TRBJ2-5; D is perhaps TRBD2 (6 bases). The CDR3 has 14 residues. Germline V lookup: CDR1 SGHAT, CDR2 FQNNGV. V was cut by 5 bases and J by 1 base, with 11 bases left in between. CDR3 protein: CASSPGLFQETQYF. For the CDR3, the DNA is TGTGCCAGCAGCCCGGGACTGTTCCAAGAGACCCAGTACTTC.

This chain joins TRBV4-3 and TRBJ1-1; D is perhaps TRBD1 (5 bases). The V gene's germline CDR1 is LGHNA and CDR2 YSLEER. The length of the CDR3 is 15 residues. V lost 0 bases and J 4 bases, leaving 12 bases between the germline ends. CDR3 sequence: CASSQDTGGPTEAFF. In DNA form, the CDR3 reads TGCGCCAGCAGCCAAGATACAGGTGGGCCCACTGAAGCTTTCTTT.

A remark on this clone: At one boundary the junction diverges from the germline segment, which might be a read error. The J gene is TRBJ1-2, the V gene TRBV6-1; D perhaps matches TRBD1 (5 bases). The CDR3 has 14 amino acids. Germline V gene data show CDR1 as MNHNS and CDR2 as SASEGT. Here the CDR3 DNA reads TGTGCCAGCAGCCGCACTTGGGGACTCTATGACTACACCTTC. Its translation: CASSRTWGLYDYTF.